This passage covers 24 T cell receptor beta chains from one sample sequenced in a study of T cell changes during pregnancy in multiple sclerosis. TCRdb keeps only in-frame clones here, not all; method: immunoSEQ multiplex PCR. This table has over 65,000 clones, 91% appearing once. Here the sequenced sample was peripheral blood, taken in the second trimester of pregnancy. The receptors were sampled from a female donor with multiple sclerosis, enrolled in a pregnancy study.

The V and J genes are TRBV25-1 and TRBJ2-3; possible D gene TRBD1, 5 bases. The CDR3 is made up of 12 amino acids. Trimming shortened V by 6 bases and J by 4 bases, and 8 bases separated the two germline ends. CDR1 is MGHDK and CDR2 is SYGVNS in the germline V gene. The CDR3 reads CASRGPADTQYF. The CDR3 bases are TGTGCCAGCAGGGGGCCCGCAGATACGCAGTATTTT.

V gene TRBV9 combines with J gene TRBJ1-3, with D unresolved. The CDR3 spans 15 residues. Trimming shortened V by 1 base and J by 4 bases, and 12 bases separated the two germline ends. Germline V gene lookup returns CDR1 SGDLS and CDR2 YYNGEE. CDR3 protein: CASSVSGWGGNTIYF. CDR3 coding DNA: TGTGCCAGCAGCGTATCGGGATGGGGAGGAAACACCATATATTTT.

The chain joins TRBV18 to TRBJ2-1, with TRBD2 matching over 8 bases. The CDR3 is made up of 16 amino acids. Germline V gene data show CDR1 as KGHSH and CDR2 as LQKENI. V dropped 6 bases and J dropped 4; count of bases not matched to a gene: 11. The CDR3 coding sequence is TGTGCCAGCTCTCACTCCGGGGGGGCCGGGTACAATGAGCAGTTCTTC. This translates into CASSHSGGAGYNEQFF.

The chain combines TRBV4-1 with TRBJ1-2; 8 positions match TRBD1. This CDR3 has 16 amino acids. The germline V gene has CDR1 MGHRA and CDR2 YSYEKL. V dropped 4 bases and J dropped 3; count of bases not matched to a gene: 10. The CDR3 nucleotides read TGCGCCAGCAGCCCTTGGACAGGGACCTACGACTATGGCTACACCTTC. Protein sequence: CASSPWTGTYDYGYTF.

This chain links TRBV28 with TRBJ2-7, with a weak D call TRBD2 (7 bases). V dropped 5 bases and J dropped 4 bases, with 18 bases sitting between them. CDR3 size: 15 residues. Germline CDR1 MDHEN, CDR2 SYDVKM. CDR3 sequence reads: CASSPGGGLIYEQYF. The CDR3 DNA sequence: TGTGCCAGCAGTCCAGGCGGGGGCCTCATTTACGAGCAGTACTTC.

The chain joins TRBV11-2 to TRBJ2-5; 11 nucleotides match TRBD2. This CDR3 is built from 16 residues. Germline trimming cut 2 bases from V and 4 bases from J; bases unmatched to any gene: 6. CDR1 is SGHAT and CDR2 is FQNNGV in the germline V gene. As DNA, the CDR3 is TGTGCCAGCAGCTTAAATAGCGGGGGGGCAGGAGAGACCCAGTACTTC. Translation gives CASSLNSGGAGETQYF.

The V and J genes are TRBV6-5 and TRBJ1-1; TRBD1 might be the D (6 bases). The V end was cut by 1 base, the J end by 8 bases, with 8 bases between. There are 12 residues in the CDR3. Germline V gives CDR1 MNHEY, CDR2 SVGAGI. CDR3 sequence reads: CASSYLTGEAFF. Here the CDR3 DNA reads TGTGCCAGCAGTTACTTGACAGGAGAAGCTTTCTTT.

The rearrangement links TRBV7-2 to TRBJ2-7; weak D call: TRBD2 (6 bases). The germline gives CDR1 SGHTA, CDR2 FQGNSA. The CDR3 loop spans 13 amino acids. The V gene lost 3 bases and the J gene lost 3 bases, with 9 bases spanning the gap. The CDR3 is CASSLEGIYEQYF. Here the CDR3 DNA reads TGTGCCAGCAGCTTGGAGGGAATCTACGAGCAGTACTTC.

V gene TRBV11-3 combines with J gene TRBJ2-5; D is perhaps TRBD2 (6 bases). Germline values: CDR1 SGHNT, CDR2 YENEEA. V lost 1 base, J lost 5 bases, and 11 bases lay in between. The CDR3 runs 14 residues. This CDR3 is CASSLGGGMETQYF. The CDR3 DNA reads TGTGCCAGCAGCTTAGGAGGAGGGATGGAGACCCAGTACTTC.

The chain recombines TRBV7-9 with TRBJ2-2; a weak D match, TRBD1 (5 bases). From germline, CDR1 is SEHNR and CDR2 FQNEAQ (reference sequence). The CDR3 consists of 14 residues. Trimming took 0 bases from V and 6 from J, leaving 8 bases between them. The CDR3 bases are TGTGCCAGCAGCTTAGCCTGGGGCTCCGGGGAGCTGTTTTTT. Amino acids: CASSLAWGSGELFF.

V and J are TRBV9 and TRBJ2-7, with a tentative D call TRBD2 (5 bases). V dropped 4 bases and J dropped 2 bases, with 10 bases sitting between them. This CDR3 is built from 13 residues. The germline V gene has CDR1 SGDLS and CDR2 YYNGEE. CDR3 sequence reads: CASSPRDAYEQYF. For the CDR3, the DNA is TGTGCCAGCAGCCCGAGGGATGCCTACGAGCAGTACTTC.

This sequence joins TRBV9 and TRBJ2-1, with 10 bases aligning to TRBD2. The CDR3 is made up of 16 amino acids. The ends lost 2 bases at V and 4 bases at J; junction bases unmatched: 6. Germline loops: CDR1 SGDLS, CDR2 YYNGEE. The CDR3 spells CASSVIAGGIYNEQFF. The CDR3 bases are TGTGCCAGCAGCGTCATAGCGGGGGGTATATACAATGAGCAGTTCTTC. Combining the CDR3 with reference TRBV9 and TRBJ2-1 gives the whole variable domain DSGVTQTPKHLITATGQRVTLRCSPRSGDLSVYWYQQSLDQGLQFLIQYYNGEERAKGNILERFSAQQFPDLHSELNLSSLELGDSALYFCASSVIAGGIYNEQFFGPGTRLTVL.

This chain uses TRBV6-4 with TRBJ2-3; tentatively, D is TRBD2 (6 bases). Between the trimmed V and J ends, which lost 6 bases and 6 bases, there was a span of 13 bases. Germline CDR1 MRHNA, CDR2 SNTAGT. CDR3 length equals 13 residues. The CDR3 DNA follows: TGTGCCAGCAGCGAGAGACTAGAGGATACGCAGTATTTT. Translating it yields CASSERLEDTQYF.

This chain uses TRBV27 with TRBJ2-1; 7 positions match TRBD2. After removal of 5 bases from V and 0 bases from J, the junction contained 4 bases not matched to a gene. Germline CDR1 MNHEY, CDR2 SMNVEV (reference sequence). The CDR3 contains 15 residues. The CDR3 here is CASSNGGSSYNEQFF. The CDR3, as DNA: TGTGCCAGCAGTAACGGCGGGAGCTCCTACAATGAGCAGTTCTTC.

The rearrangement links TRBV7-8 to TRBJ1-5; D may be TRBD1 (6 bases). Trimming cost V 1 base and J 0 bases, with 10 bases left between them. The germline CDR1 and CDR2 sequences are SGHVS and FQNEAQ. The CDR3 has 16 amino acids. The CDR3 DNA reads TGTGCCAGCAGCTTAGAGGGACACCTTAGCAATCAGCCCCAGCATTTT. Protein product: CASSLEGHLSNQPQHF.

This clone is a singleton in its sample. The gene calls are TRBV19 and TRBJ1-1; D possibly corresponds to TRBD1 (6 bases). V was clipped by 5 bases and J by 1 base, with 14 bases between them. The CDR3 runs to 15 residues. Germline values: CDR1 LNHDA, CDR2 SQIVND (reference sequence). The CDR3 sequence: CASSRTGTRNTEAFF. CDR3 DNA: TGTGCCAGTAGTCGGACCGGGACAAGGAACACTGAAGCTTTCTTT.

The genes are TRBV18 and TRBJ1-5; TRBD1 might be the D (6 bases). CDR1 and CDR2 from the germline V gene are KGHSH and LQKENI. Trimming removed 3 bases from V and 4 bases from J, with 10 bases in between. The CDR3 is 14 amino acids. CDR3 residues: CASSPDSRNQPQHF. The CDR3 bases are TGTGCCAGCTCACCGGACAGCAGGAATCAGCCCCAGCATTTT.

This chain uses TRBV7-7 with TRBJ2-5; 12 nucleotides align to TRBD2. Germline CDR1 is SSHAT and CDR2 is FNYEAQ (reference sequence). CDR3 length equals 15 residues. With V trimmed by 5 bases and J by 5 bases, 6 bases remained unmatched. The CDR3 reads CASSRLAGVPETQYF. The CDR3 DNA reads TGTGCCAGCAGCAGACTAGCGGGGGTGCCGGAGACCCAGTACTTC.

The chain is built from TRBV4-1 and TRBJ1-2; D may be TRBD1 (6 bases). The CDR3 length is 13 residues. V lost 0 bases to trimming and J lost 7 bases, with 9 bases between them. Germline CDR1 is MGHRA and CDR2 is YSYEKL. The chain's CDR3 is CASSQEGAPGYTF. Written as DNA, the CDR3 is TGCGCCAGCAGCCAAGAGGGGGCGCCTGGCTACACCTTC.

The chain has TRBV21-1 and TRBJ2-1; the tabulated D call, TRBD1, remains unverified against the DNA. TRBV21-1 counts as a pseudogene. The CDR3 extends over 12 amino acids. The CDR3 DNA reads TGTGCCAGCAGCACGAGGGGACAGACCGAGTTCTTC. It yields the protein CASSTRGQTEFF.

V gene TRBV18 combines with J gene TRBJ1-2; D possibly corresponds to TRBD1 (6 bases). The CDR3 is 15 residues long. Deletions cut 6 bases from V and 6 bases from J, with 20 bases between. Germline V gene lookup returns CDR1 KGHSH and CDR2 LQKENI. CDR3 in amino acids: CASSQIEGQLNGYTF. The CDR3 region has the DNA TGTGCCAGCTCTCAAATCGAAGGACAGTTGAATGGCTACACCTTC.

The chain couples TRBV19 to TRBJ2-3; the D gene is possibly TRBD1 (6 bases). The germline gives CDR1 LNHDA, CDR2 SQIVND (reference sequence). V lost 5 bases and J lost 11, with 17 bases in between. The CDR3 sequence is 13 residues long. The CDR3 region is CASSPTGSVRQYF. CDR3 DNA sequence: TGTGCCAGTAGTCCTACAGGGTCCGTCAGGCAGTATTTT.

The V and J genes are TRBV10-3 and TRBJ2-7, with a tentative D call TRBD1 (6 bases). The CDR3 is 14 residues long. Germline CDR1 is ENHRY and CDR2 is SYGVKD. V was clipped by 6 bases and J by 0 bases, with 12 bases between them. CDR3 region: CAIRSLQGSYEQYF. The DNA for the CDR3 is TGTGCCATCAGGTCATTACAGGGCTCCTACGAGCAGTACTTC.

The rearrangement uses TRBV27 and TRBJ2-3; unclear D gene. The CDR3 covers 12 residues. Germline V lookup: CDR1 MNHEY, CDR2 SMNVEV (reference sequence). Trimming took off 3 bases at V and 4 bases at J, with 5 bases between the two ends. As DNA, the CDR3 is TGTGCCAGCAGTTTTTATCCAGATACGCAGTATTTT. Translated: CASSFYPDTQYF.